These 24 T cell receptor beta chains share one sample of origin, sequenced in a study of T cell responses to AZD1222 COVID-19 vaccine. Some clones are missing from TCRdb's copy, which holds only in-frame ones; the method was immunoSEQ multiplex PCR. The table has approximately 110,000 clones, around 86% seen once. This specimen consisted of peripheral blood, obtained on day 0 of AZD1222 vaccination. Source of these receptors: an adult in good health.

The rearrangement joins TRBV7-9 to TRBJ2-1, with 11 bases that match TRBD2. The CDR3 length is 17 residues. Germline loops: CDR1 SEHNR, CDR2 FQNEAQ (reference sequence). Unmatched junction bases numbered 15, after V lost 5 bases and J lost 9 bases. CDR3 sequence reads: CASSPGVAGGTRGEQFF. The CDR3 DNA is TGTGCCAGCAGCCCCGGGGTAGCGGGGGGGACCCGGGGTGAGCAGTTCTTC.

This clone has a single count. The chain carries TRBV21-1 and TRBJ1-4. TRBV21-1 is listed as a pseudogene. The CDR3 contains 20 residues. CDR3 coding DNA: TGTGCCAGCAGCCAAATGTCGAAGACGGGTTATGGGAGTTCTAATGAAAAACTGTTTTTT. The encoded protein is CASSQMSKTGYGSSNEKLFF.

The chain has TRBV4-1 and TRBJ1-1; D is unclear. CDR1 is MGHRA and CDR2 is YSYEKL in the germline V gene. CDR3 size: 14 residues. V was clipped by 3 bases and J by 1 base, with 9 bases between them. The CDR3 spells CASSQEGRNTEAFF. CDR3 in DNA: TGCGCCAGCAGCCAGGAGGGAAGGAACACTGAAGCTTTCTTT.

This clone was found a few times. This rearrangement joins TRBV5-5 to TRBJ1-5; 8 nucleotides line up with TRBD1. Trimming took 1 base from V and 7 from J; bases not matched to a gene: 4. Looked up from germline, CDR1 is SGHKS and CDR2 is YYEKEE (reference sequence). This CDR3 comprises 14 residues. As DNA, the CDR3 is TGTGCCAGCAGCTTGACAGGGGGGAGCCAGCCCCAGCATTTT. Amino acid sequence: CASSLTGGSQPQHF. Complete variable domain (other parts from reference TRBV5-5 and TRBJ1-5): DAGVTQSPTHLIKTRGQQVTLRCSPISGHKSVSWYQQVLGQGPQFIFQYYEKEERGRGNFPDRFSARQFPNYSSELNVNALLLGDSALYLCASSLTGGSQPQHFGDGTRLSIL.

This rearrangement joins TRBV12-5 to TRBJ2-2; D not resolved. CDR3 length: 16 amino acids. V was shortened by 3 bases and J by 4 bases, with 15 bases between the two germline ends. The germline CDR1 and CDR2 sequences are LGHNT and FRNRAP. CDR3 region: CASGFIGRKITGELFF. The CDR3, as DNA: TGTGCTAGTGGTTTCATTGGACGGAAGATCACCGGGGAGCTGTTTTTT.

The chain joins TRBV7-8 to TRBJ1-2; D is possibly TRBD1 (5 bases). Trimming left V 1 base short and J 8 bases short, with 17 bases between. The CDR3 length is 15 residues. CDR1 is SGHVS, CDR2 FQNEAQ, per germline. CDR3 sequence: CASSLGGGTLGGYTF. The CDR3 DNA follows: TGTGCCAGCAGCTTAGGTGGAGGGACCCTGGGGGGCTACACCTTC. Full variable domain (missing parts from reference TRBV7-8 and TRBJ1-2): GAGVSQSPRYKVAKRGQDVALRCDPISGHVSLFWYQQALGQGPEFLTYFQNEAQLDKSGLPSDRFFAERPEGSVSTLKIQRTQQEDSAVYLCASSLGGGTLGGYTFGSGTRLTVV.

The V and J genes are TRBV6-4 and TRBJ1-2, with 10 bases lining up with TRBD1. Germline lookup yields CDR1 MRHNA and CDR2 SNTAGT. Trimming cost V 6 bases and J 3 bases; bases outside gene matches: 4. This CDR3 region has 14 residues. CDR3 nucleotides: TGTGCCAGCAGAGGACAGGGGGTACACTATGGCTACACCTTC. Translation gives CASRGQGVHYGYTF.

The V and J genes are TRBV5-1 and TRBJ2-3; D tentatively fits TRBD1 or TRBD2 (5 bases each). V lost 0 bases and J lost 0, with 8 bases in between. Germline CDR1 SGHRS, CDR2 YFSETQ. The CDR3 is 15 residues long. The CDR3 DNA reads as TGCGCCAGCAGCTTGGGGGACCTAAGCACAGATACGCAGTATTTT. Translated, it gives CASSLGDLSTDTQYF.

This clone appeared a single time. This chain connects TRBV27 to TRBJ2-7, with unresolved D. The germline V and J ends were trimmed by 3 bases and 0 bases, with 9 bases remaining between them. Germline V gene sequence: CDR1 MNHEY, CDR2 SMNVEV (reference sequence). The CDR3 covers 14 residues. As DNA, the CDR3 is TGTGCCAGCAGTTTGGCCGGAAACTCCTACGAGCAGTACTTC. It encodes CASSLAGNSYEQYF.

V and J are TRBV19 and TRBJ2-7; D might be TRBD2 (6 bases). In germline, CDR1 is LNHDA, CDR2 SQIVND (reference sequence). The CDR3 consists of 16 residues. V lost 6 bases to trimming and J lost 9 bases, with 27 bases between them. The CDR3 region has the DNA TGTGCCAGTAGCTCTGCGGTGGACCGTCCCATGGGGGGGCAGTACTTC. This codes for CASSSAVDRPMGGQYF.

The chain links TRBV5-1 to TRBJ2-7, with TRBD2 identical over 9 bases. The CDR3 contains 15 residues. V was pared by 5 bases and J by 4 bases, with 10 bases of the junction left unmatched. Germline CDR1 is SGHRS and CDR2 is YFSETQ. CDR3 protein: CASSWPLAGLYEQYF. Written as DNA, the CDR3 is TGCGCCAGCAGTTGGCCCCTAGCGGGGTTGTACGAGCAGTACTTC.

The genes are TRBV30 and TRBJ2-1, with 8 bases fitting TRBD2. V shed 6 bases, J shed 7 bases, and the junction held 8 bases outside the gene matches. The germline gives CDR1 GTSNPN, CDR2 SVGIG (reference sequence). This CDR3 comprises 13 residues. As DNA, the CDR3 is TGTGCCTGCGGGGGGGAAAACCTGAATGAGCAGTTCTTC. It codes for CACGGENLNEQFF.

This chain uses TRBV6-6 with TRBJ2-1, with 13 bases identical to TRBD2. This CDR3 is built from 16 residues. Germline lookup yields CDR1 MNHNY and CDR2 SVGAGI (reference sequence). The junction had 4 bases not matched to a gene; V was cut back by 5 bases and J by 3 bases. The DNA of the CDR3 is TGTGCCAGCAGTCGACTAGCGGGGGGCAACTACAATGAGCAGTTCTTC. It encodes CASSRLAGGNYNEQFF.

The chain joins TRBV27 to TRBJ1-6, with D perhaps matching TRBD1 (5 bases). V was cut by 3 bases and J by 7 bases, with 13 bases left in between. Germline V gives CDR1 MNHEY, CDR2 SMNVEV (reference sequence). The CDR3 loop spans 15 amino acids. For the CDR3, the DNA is TGTGCCAGCAGTTTGATCAGGGAGGCCAATTCACCCCTCCACTTT. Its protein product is CASSLIREANSPLHF.

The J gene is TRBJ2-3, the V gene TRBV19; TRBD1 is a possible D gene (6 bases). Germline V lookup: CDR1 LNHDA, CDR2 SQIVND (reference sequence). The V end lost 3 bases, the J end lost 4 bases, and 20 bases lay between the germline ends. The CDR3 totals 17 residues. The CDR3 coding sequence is TGTGCCAGTAGTATTGGAGTGGGCTACAGGGTCCCAGATACGCAGTATTTT. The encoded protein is CASSIGVGYRVPDTQYF.

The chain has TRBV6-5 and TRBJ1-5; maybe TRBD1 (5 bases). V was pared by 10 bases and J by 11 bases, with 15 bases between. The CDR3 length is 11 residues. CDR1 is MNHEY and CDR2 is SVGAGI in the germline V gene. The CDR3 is CATVGVKSQHF. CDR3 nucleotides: TGTGCCACCGTGGGGGTGAAGTCCCAGCATTTT.

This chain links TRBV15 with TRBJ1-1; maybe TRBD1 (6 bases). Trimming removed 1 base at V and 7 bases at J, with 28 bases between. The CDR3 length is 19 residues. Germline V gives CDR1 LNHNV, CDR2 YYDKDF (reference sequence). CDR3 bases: TGTGCCACCAGCAGAGGGGGAGGGGGGGAGTACACCACCCTTGTTGAAGCTTTCTTT. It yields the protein CATSRGGGGEYTTLVEAFF.

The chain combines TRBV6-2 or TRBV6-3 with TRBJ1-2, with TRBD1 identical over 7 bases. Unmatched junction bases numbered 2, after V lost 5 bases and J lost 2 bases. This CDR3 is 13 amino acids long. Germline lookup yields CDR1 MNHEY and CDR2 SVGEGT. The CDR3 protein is CASSPQGNYGYTF. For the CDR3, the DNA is TGTGCCAGCAGTCCACAGGGGAACTATGGCTACACCTTC.

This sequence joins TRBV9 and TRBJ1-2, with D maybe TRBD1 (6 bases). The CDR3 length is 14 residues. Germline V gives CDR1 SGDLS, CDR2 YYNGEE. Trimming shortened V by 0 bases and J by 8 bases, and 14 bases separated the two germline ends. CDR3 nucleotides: TGTGCCAGCAGCGTAGACGGGGGGCTCGGCGGCTACACCTTC. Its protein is CASSVDGGLGGYTF.

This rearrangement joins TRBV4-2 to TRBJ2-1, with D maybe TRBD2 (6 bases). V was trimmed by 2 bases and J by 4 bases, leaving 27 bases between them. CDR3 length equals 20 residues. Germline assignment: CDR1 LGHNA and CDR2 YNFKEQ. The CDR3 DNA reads TGTGCCAGCAGCCAAACCGTAGCGGCCGGCGCCCTGTCCGTATACAATGAGCAGTTCTTC. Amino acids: CASSQTVAAGALSVYNEQFF.

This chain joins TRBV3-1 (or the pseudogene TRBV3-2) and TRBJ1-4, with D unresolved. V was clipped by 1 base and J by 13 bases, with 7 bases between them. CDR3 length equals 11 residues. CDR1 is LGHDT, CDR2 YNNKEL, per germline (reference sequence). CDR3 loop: CASSQGWGLFF. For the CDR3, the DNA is TGTGCCAGCAGCCAAGGGTGGGGACTGTTTTTT.

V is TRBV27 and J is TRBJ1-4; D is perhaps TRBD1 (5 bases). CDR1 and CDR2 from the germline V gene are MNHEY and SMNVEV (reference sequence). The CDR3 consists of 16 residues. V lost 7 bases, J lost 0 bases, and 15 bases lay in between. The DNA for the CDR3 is TGTGCCAGCAAGCCGAGCACAGGTGCAACTAATGAAAAACTGTTTTTT. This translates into CASKPSTGATNEKLFF.

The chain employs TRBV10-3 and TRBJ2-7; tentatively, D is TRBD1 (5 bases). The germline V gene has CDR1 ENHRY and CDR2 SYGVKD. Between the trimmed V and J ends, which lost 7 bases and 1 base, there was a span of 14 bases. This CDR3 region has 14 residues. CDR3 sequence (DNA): TGTGCCATCAAACCGACAGTATTATCCTACGAGCAGTACTTC. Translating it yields CAIKPTVLSYEQYF.

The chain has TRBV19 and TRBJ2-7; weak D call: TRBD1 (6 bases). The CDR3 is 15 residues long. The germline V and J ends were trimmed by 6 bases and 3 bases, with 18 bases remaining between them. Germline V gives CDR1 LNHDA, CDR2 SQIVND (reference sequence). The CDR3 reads CASSTDRWPDYEQYF. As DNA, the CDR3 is TGTGCCAGTAGCACCGACAGGTGGCCGGACTACGAGCAGTACTTC.